These 24 T cell receptor beta chains originate from one sample sequenced in a study of blood T cell repertoires in COVID-19. Generated by immunoSEQ multiplex PCR, the TCRdb table keeps only in-frame clones and is missing some. The data contain 310,000 or so clones, about nine tenths of them singletons. The sample taken for sequencing was PBMCs or T cells enriched from blood (not recorded which). The receptors were gathered from a woman aged 18-35 years who had recovered from COVID-19.

The V gene is TRBV9, the J gene TRBJ1-1; D gene unclear. The ends were cut back, 0 bases at V and 1 base at J, with 4 bases in the middle. The CDR3 is made up of 13 amino acids. Germline V CDR1 and CDR2: SGDLS, YYNGEE. Here the CDR3 reads CASSVVANTEAFF. The CDR3 coding sequence is TGTGCCAGCAGCGTAGTAGCGAACACTGAAGCTTTCTTT.

This chain connects TRBV3-1 (or the pseudogene TRBV3-2) to TRBJ2-1; D is unclear. This CDR3 has 13 residues. V lost 0 bases and J 7 bases, leaving 7 bases between the germline ends. The V gene's germline CDR1 is LGHDT and CDR2 YNNKEL (reference sequence). The CDR3 DNA reads as TGTGCCAGCAGCCAAGAACTCGTGAATGAGCAGTTCTTC. This codes for CASSQELVNEQFF.

V is TRBV3-1 (or the pseudogene TRBV3-2) and J is TRBJ2-3; 10 bases align to TRBD2. CDR3 length equals 16 residues. The V segment lost 2 bases and the J segment 6 bases; nucleotides outside the gene matches: 8. In germline, CDR1 is LGHDT, CDR2 YNNKEL (reference sequence). DNA for the CDR3: TGTGCCAGCAGCCAATCAAGCGGGGGGGGGCTGGATACGCAGTATTTT. Protein sequence: CASSQSSGGGLDTQYF.

The V and J genes are TRBV10-1 and TRBJ1-2, with D possibly TRBD1 on 6 matching bases. CDR1 is WNHNN, CDR2 SYGVQD, per germline (reference sequence). The CDR3 has 14 residues. Trimming removed 9 bases at V and 4 bases at J, with 18 bases between. CDR3 in amino acids: CASVDSERGYGYTF. CDR3 DNA: TGCGCCAGTGTGGACAGCGAAAGGGGCTATGGCTACACCTTC.

The J gene is TRBJ1-1, the V gene TRBV18; 7 nucleotides line up with TRBD1. CDR1 KGHSH and CDR2 LQKENI come from the germline V gene. CDR3 length equals 13 residues. The ends lost 6 bases at V and 2 bases at J; junction bases unmatched: 3. CDR3 sequence (DNA): TGTGCCAGCTCTCAGGGGGTCAACACTGAAGCTTTCTTT. Protein sequence: CASSQGVNTEAFF.

J is TRBJ1-1 and V is TRBV5-1; maybe TRBD1 (6 bases). V was cut by 3 bases and J by 1 base, with 13 bases left in between. Germline V lookup: CDR1 SGHRS, CDR2 YFSETQ. There are 15 residues in the CDR3. The CDR3 region has the DNA TGCGCCAGCAGCTCGACAGGCTCCGGGAACACTGAAGCTTTCTTT. It translates to CASSSTGSGNTEAFF.

The rearrangement joins TRBV4-1 to TRBJ2-5, with a tentative D call TRBD2 (6 bases). The germline CDR1 and CDR2 sequences are MGHRA and YSYEKL. The CDR3 runs to 14 residues. Trimming removed 0 bases at V and 5 bases at J, with 10 bases between. The CDR3 DNA reads TGCGCCAGCAGCCAAGAGGCTAGCGATGAGACCCAGTACTTC. It is translated as CASSQEASDETQYF.

The chain joins TRBV7-2 to TRBJ1-4; D not certain. Looked up from germline, CDR1 is SGHTA and CDR2 is FQGNSA. The ends were cut back, 3 bases at V and 7 bases at J, with 21 bases in the middle. The CDR3 is 17 residues long. CDR3 nucleotides: TGTGCCAGCAGCTTTTTATTTAGTTCGGCCCCGGGTGAAAAACTGTTTTTT. Amino acid sequence: CASSFLFSSAPGEKLFF.

This clone was seen a few times. This rearrangement joins TRBV28 to TRBJ1-1, with TRBD1 identical over 9 bases. Germline CDR1 and CDR2: MDHEN and SYDVKM. There are 15 residues in the CDR3. V was clipped by 6 bases and J by 0 bases; unmatched bases: 5. CDR3 nucleotide sequence: TGTGCCAGCAGGGGGACAGGGTACATGAACACTGAAGCTTTCTTT. This translates into CASRGTGYMNTEAFF.

This chain links TRBV18 with TRBJ1-1, with D possibly TRBD1 on 6 matching bases. Germline CDR1 reads KGHSH; CDR2 reads LQKENI. The CDR3 spans 15 residues. V was trimmed by 3 bases and J by 10 bases, leaving 21 bases between them. CDR3: CASSPRDISGGVAFF. CDR3 nucleotide sequence: TGTGCCAGCTCACCCCGGGACATATCGGGGGGTGTAGCTTTCTTT.

The chain carries TRBV2 and TRBJ1-4, with 7 bases fitting TRBD1. From germline, CDR1 is SNHLY and CDR2 FYNNEI. The CDR3 totals 15 residues. V was clipped by 2 bases and J by 4 bases; unmatched bases: 4. The DNA of the CDR3 is TGTGCCAGCAGTGAACGTAGGGACAGTAATGAAAAACTGTTTTTT. This encodes CASSERRDSNEKLFF.

The chain recombines TRBV6-5 with TRBJ2-2, with D perhaps TRBD1 (6 bases). From germline, CDR1 is MNHEY and CDR2 SVGAGI. The CDR3 is 13 amino acids. The V end was cut by 6 bases, the J end by 11 bases, with 16 bases between. CDR3 sequence: CASRQGARSELFF. CDR3 in DNA: TGTGCCAGCAGACAGGGTGCCCGAAGTGAGCTGTTTTTT.

This clone was found a few times. The chain recombines TRBV2 with TRBJ1-1; 8 bases are a match to TRBD1. This CDR3 region has 14 residues. The germline CDR1 and CDR2 sequences are SNHLY and FYNNEI. The V gene end was trimmed by 5 bases and the J gene end by 7 bases; junction bases not matched to a gene: 9. The CDR3 nucleotides read TGTGCCAGCAGTCCAACCCGACAGGGGAGTGAAGCTTTCTTT. Its protein product is CASSPTRQGSEAFF.

The rearrangement links TRBV20-1 to TRBJ1-2; TRBD1 matches at 7 bases. This CDR3 is 11 amino acids long. Germline V gene lookup returns CDR1 DFQATT and CDR2 SNEGSKA (reference sequence). The CDR3 coding sequence is TGCAGGACAGGGAGAGGATATGGCTACACCTTC. It is translated as CRTGRGYGYTF.

The rearrangement links TRBV7-3 to TRBJ2-3; 7 bases agree with TRBD1. J was trimmed by 6 bases and V by 1 base; bases with no gene match: 4. The CDR3 extends over 14 amino acids. The germline V gene encodes CDR1 SGHTA and CDR2 FQGTGA. For the CDR3, the DNA is TGTGCCAGCAGCTTAAATACAGGGGTGGATACGCAGTATTTT. It is translated as CASSLNTGVDTQYF.

The rearrangement joins TRBV2 to TRBJ2-5; no reliable D call. With 7 bases removed from V and 5 bases from J, the gap between germline ends came to 14 bases. CDR1 is SNHLY, CDR2 FYNNEI, per germline. This CDR3 has 13 amino acids. The CDR3 DNA reads as TGTGCCAGCACTAGAGTATCGACCGAGACCCAGTACTTC. This translates into CASTRVSTETQYF.

The V and J genes are TRBV3-1 (or the pseudogene TRBV3-2) and TRBJ1-5, with 8 bases lining up with TRBD1. The CDR3 runs to 16 residues. Germline trimming cut 1 base from V and 0 bases from J; bases unmatched to any gene: 2. Germline CDR1 and CDR2: LGHDT and YNNKEL (reference sequence). CDR3 sequence: CASSQGTGHSNQPQHF. DNA for the CDR3: TGTGCCAGCAGCCAAGGGACAGGGCATAGCAATCAGCCCCAGCATTTT.

This chain connects TRBV29-1 to TRBJ1-4; 8 bases match TRBD1. Trimming cost V 5 bases and J 6 bases; bases outside gene matches: 5. Germline CDR1 and CDR2: SQVTM and ANQGSEA. This CDR3 has 13 amino acids. CDR3: CSVLGTGDEKLFF. CDR3 bases: TGCAGCGTTCTCGGGACAGGAGATGAAAAACTGTTTTTT. The entire variable domain, with the rest obtained from reference TRBV29-1 and TRBJ1-4, is as follows: SAVISQKPSRDICQRGTSLTIQCQVDSQVTMMFWYRQQPGQSLTLIATANQGSEATYESGFVIDKFPISRPNLTFSTLTVSNMSPEDSSIYLCSVLGTGDEKLFFGSGTQLSVL.

This rearrangement joins TRBV5-8 to TRBJ1-2; 7 positions agree with TRBD1. Per germline, CDR1 SGHTS and CDR2 YDEGEE. V lost 3 bases to trimming and J lost 0 bases; unmatched junction nucleotides: 8. This CDR3 spans 16 amino acids. In DNA form, the CDR3 reads TGTGCCAGCAGCTGGAGGGACAGCCTTCCTAACTATGGCTACACCTTC. It yields the protein CASSWRDSLPNYGYTF.

CDR3 in amino acids: CASSLAMNNEQFF. For the CDR3, the DNA is TGTGCCAGCAGCTTAGCAATGAACAATGAGCAGTTCTTC. V is TRBV5-4 and J is TRBJ2-1; D unresolved. V was clipped by 2 bases and J by 5 bases, with 8 bases between them. Germline CDR1 SGHNT, CDR2 YYREEE (reference sequence). This CDR3 contains 13 residues.

The V call is TRBV19, the J call TRBJ1-2, with 7 bases identical to TRBD1. The CDR3 contains 14 residues. The V gene's germline CDR1 is LNHDA and CDR2 SQIVND (reference sequence). V lost 5 bases and J lost 7; bases outside the gene matches: 10. The DNA of the CDR3 is TGTGCCAGTAGTTTCCTAGGACAGGAGTCTGGCTACACCTTC. Translated, it gives CASSFLGQESGYTF.

J is TRBJ2-3 and V is TRBV9; D call uncertain. Trimming pared 2 bases from V and 0 bases from J, leaving 7 bases between. The CDR3 runs to 14 residues. CDR1 SGDLS and CDR2 YYNGEE come from the germline V gene. Here the CDR3 DNA reads TGTGCCAGCAGCGTGACAACTAGCACAGATACGCAGTATTTT. As protein: CASSVTTSTDTQYF. Variable domain in full (rest from reference TRBV9 and TRBJ2-3): DSGVTQTPKHLITATGQRVTLRCSPRSGDLSVYWYQQSLDQGLQFLIQYYNGEERAKGNILERFSAQQFPDLHSELNLSSLELGDSALYFCASSVTTSTDTQYFGPGTRLTVL.

The V call is TRBV6-4, the J call TRBJ1-5, with D uncertain. The CDR3 totals 13 residues. Per the germline V gene, CDR1 is MRHNA and CDR2 is SNTAGT. V was pared by 6 bases and J by 4 bases, with 10 bases between. This CDR3 is CASSPSSNQPQHF. The CDR3 DNA reads TGTGCCAGCAGCCCCAGTTCTAATCAGCCCCAGCATTTT.

The J gene is TRBJ1-2, the V gene TRBV5-1; tentative D call: TRBD1 (5 bases). Per the germline V gene, CDR1 is SGHRS and CDR2 is YFSETQ. V lost 0 bases and J 7 bases, leaving 22 bases between the germline ends. The CDR3 loop spans 17 amino acids. The CDR3 loop is CASSLDSGGGEYGGYTF. The CDR3 DNA reads TGCGCCAGCAGCTTGGATTCCGGGGGAGGGGAGTACGGTGGCTACACCTTC.